This entry lists 28 T cell receptor beta chains sequenced from one sample in a study of blood T cell repertoires in COVID-19. Generated by immunoSEQ multiplex PCR, the TCRdb table keeps only in-frame clones and is missing some. The sample shows 270,000 or so clones, around 93% of them seen only once. Sequenced input: PBMCs or T cells enriched from blood (not recorded which). The receptor source for this set is a man aged 40-49 years who had been exposed to COVID-19.

This clone was found once. The chain uses TRBV11-2 and TRBJ1-4; 8 nucleotides align to TRBD1. The CDR3 is 14 amino acids. V was pared by 5 bases and J by 7 bases, with 6 bases of the junction left unmatched. Germline V gene sequence: CDR1 SGHAT, CDR2 FQNNGV. CDR3 protein: CASSINRGFEKLFF. DNA of the CDR3: TGTGCCAGCAGCATTAACAGGGGGTTTGAAAAACTGTTTTTT.

The chain combines TRBV23-1 with TRBJ2-1; 8 bases line up with TRBD2. TRBV23-1 is sorted into the ORF group, with uncertain function. The CDR3 totals 15 residues. Trimming took 2 bases from V and 4 from J; bases not matched to a gene: 4. CDR3 DNA sequence: TGCGCCAGCAGTCAACCAGCGGGGGTTTACAATGAGCAGTTCTTC. Protein: CASSQPAGVYNEQFF.

The chain combines TRBV15 with TRBJ1-3; tentative D call: TRBD1 (5 bases). CDR3 length: 16 amino acids. CDR1 LNHNV and CDR2 YYDKDF come from the germline V gene (reference sequence). V dropped 0 bases and J dropped 3 bases, with 12 bases sitting between them. The CDR3 region is CATSRDGQGIGNTIYF. The CDR3 bases are TGTGCCACCAGCAGAGATGGGCAGGGAATTGGAAACACCATATATTTT.

The chain carries TRBV5-4 and TRBJ2-7; 9 bases match TRBD1. With 0 bases clipped from V and 3 bases from J, the junction kept 1 base outside the gene matches. The length of the CDR3 is 14 residues. Germline CDR1 and CDR2: SGHNT and YYREEE (reference sequence). The DNA of the CDR3 is TGTGCCAGCAGCTTGGAGGGACAGGGCTACGAGCAGTACTTC. Amino acid sequence: CASSLEGQGYEQYF.

V is TRBV19 and J is TRBJ2-1; 8 nucleotides line up with TRBD1. The junction had 5 bases not matched to a gene; V was cut back by 1 base and J by 3 bases. The length of the CDR3 is 16 residues. The germline V gene encodes CDR1 LNHDA and CDR2 SQIVND (reference sequence). This chain's CDR3 is CASSIVGQAFYNEQFF. The CDR3 bases are TGTGCCAGTAGTATAGTGGGACAGGCCTTCTACAATGAGCAGTTCTTC.

The chain recombines TRBV28 with TRBJ1-2; tentatively, D is TRBD1 (5 bases). Germline values: CDR1 MDHEN, CDR2 SYDVKM. Trimming removed 4 bases from V and 3 bases from J, with 6 bases in between. This CDR3 contains 12 residues. The DNA for the CDR3 is TGTGCCAGCAGTTGGGGGGACTATGGCTACACCTTC. Translation: CASSWGDYGYTF.

J is TRBJ1-2 and V is TRBV19; D remains unclear. CDR1 LNHDA and CDR2 SQIVND come from the germline V gene (reference sequence). Trimming took off 4 bases at V and 5 bases at J, with 11 bases between the two ends. CDR3 length: 13 residues. The CDR3 sequence: CASSTTDRYGYTF. As DNA, the CDR3 is TGTGCCAGTAGTACTACAGATAGGTATGGCTACACCTTC.

This rearrangement joins TRBV27 to TRBJ2-5, with TRBD2 as a possible D gene (5 bases). Germline values: CDR1 MNHEY, CDR2 SMNVEV (reference sequence). With 6 bases removed from V and 1 base from J, the gap between germline ends came to 12 bases. There are 14 residues in the CDR3. CDR3 nucleotide sequence: TGTGCCAGCAGAAATGGAGGCAGCCAAGAGACCCAGTACTTC. Translation: CASRNGGSQETQYF.

The chain links TRBV19 to TRBJ1-6; D may be TRBD1 (6 bases). The CDR3 length is 14 residues. Germline assignment: CDR1 LNHDA and CDR2 SQIVND (reference sequence). The V end was cut by 9 bases, the J end by 5 bases, with 14 bases between. Here the CDR3 DNA reads TGTGCCAGCTCGACAGGTTCAAATAATTCACCCCTCCACTTT. It is translated as CASSTGSNNSPLHF.

The chain combines TRBV2 with TRBJ1-4, with 9 nucleotides matching TRBD1. Per the germline V gene, CDR1 is SNHLY and CDR2 is FYNNEI. This CDR3 spans 14 amino acids. Trimming cost V 6 bases and J 7 bases; bases outside gene matches: 6. This CDR3 reads CASRGGTGSEKLFF. In DNA form, the CDR3 reads TGTGCCAGCAGAGGGGGGACAGGGAGTGAAAAACTGTTTTTT.

The rearrangement uses TRBV5-1 and TRBJ2-3; no firm D call. The germline gives CDR1 SGHRS, CDR2 YFSETQ. V lost 1 base, J lost 5 bases, and 2 bases lay in between. The CDR3 extends over 11 amino acids. The chain's CDR3 is CASSLRDTQYF. CDR3 bases: TGCGCCAGCAGCTTGCGAGATACGCAGTATTTT.

This chain uses TRBV28 with TRBJ1-2; D possibly corresponds to TRBD1 (6 bases). Trimming cost V 1 base and J 7 bases, with 13 bases left between them. Germline-derived CDR1 and CDR2 are MDHEN and SYDVKM. CDR3 size: 14 residues. This chain's CDR3 is CASSLSGAISGYTF. The CDR3 nucleotides read TGTGCCAGCAGTTTATCAGGGGCAATATCTGGCTACACCTTC.

J is TRBJ2-2 and V is TRBV2, with 11 nucleotides matching TRBD1. The CDR3 contains 17 residues. V shed 3 bases, J shed 4 bases, and the junction held 7 bases outside the gene matches. The germline V gene encodes CDR1 SNHLY and CDR2 FYNNEI. The CDR3 spells CASSDPGTGGGTGELFF. In DNA form, the CDR3 reads TGTGCCAGCAGTGACCCCGGGACAGGGGGGGGCACCGGGGAGCTGTTTTTT. Variable domain in full (rest from reference TRBV2 and TRBJ2-2): EPEVTQTPSHQVTQMGQEVILRCVPISNHLYFYWYRQILGQKVEFLVSFYNNEISEKSEIFDDQFSVERPDGSNFTLKIRSTKLEDSAMYFCASSDPGTGGGTGELFFGEGSRLTVL.

The V call is TRBV9, the J call TRBJ2-1; no clear D. Germline CDR1 and CDR2: SGDLS and YYNGEE. CDR3 length: 13 amino acids. V lost 2 bases, J lost 5 bases, and 8 bases lay in between. CDR3 nucleotide sequence: TGTGCCAGCAGCGTCCAACTAAACAATGAGCAGTTCTTC. Translated: CASSVQLNNEQFF.

The J gene is TRBJ1-3, the V gene TRBV10-3; D remains ambiguous. Germline CDR1 ENHRY, CDR2 SYGVKD. V lost 6 bases to trimming and J lost 4 bases, with 19 bases between them. The CDR3 runs 16 residues. CDR3 bases: TGTGCCATCAGCGGCGGTGTAGGTCTTAAGGGAAACACCATATATTTT. Protein sequence: CAISGGVGLKGNTIYF.

CDR3 residues: CASSLEAQTDGYTF. DNA of the CDR3: TGTGCCAGCAGCTTAGAAGCGCAGACTGATGGCTACACCTTC. The gene calls are TRBV7-6 and TRBJ1-2; D gene unclear. The CDR3 totals 14 residues. Germline V gene sequence: CDR1 SGHVS, CDR2 FNYEAQ. Trimming took off 1 base at V and 6 bases at J, with 12 bases between the two ends. The full variable domain, in which reference TRBV7-6 and TRBJ1-2 provide the parts outside the CDR3, is GAGVSQSPRYKVTKRGQDVALRCDPISGHVSLYWYRQALGQGPEFLTYFNYEAQQDKSGLPNDRFSAERPEGSISTLTIQRTEQRDSAMYRCASSLEAQTDGYTFGSGTRLTVV.

The chain employs TRBV19 and TRBJ1-2; 7 nucleotides align to TRBD1. The CDR3 loop spans 13 amino acids. The trim removed 8 bases at V and 8 bases at J, leaving 11 bases unmatched. Looked up from germline, CDR1 is LNHDA and CDR2 is SQIVND (reference sequence). CDR3 in DNA: TGTGCCAGTTCGTCAGACAGGGAGGACGGCTACACCTTC. Translating gives CASSSDREDGYTF.

The CDR3 DNA follows: TGTGCCAGCTCACCACCGAGTTCCTCCGAGCAGTTCTTC. Protein: CASSPPSSSEQFF. This chain uses TRBV18 with TRBJ2-1; D gene unclear. This CDR3 spans 13 amino acids. Per germline, CDR1 KGHSH and CDR2 LQKENI. The germline V and J ends were trimmed by 0 bases and 10 bases, with 10 bases remaining between them.

V usage is TRBV5-6 and J usage is TRBJ1-1, with 8 bases identical to TRBD1. The CDR3 sequence is 13 residues long. Germline values: CDR1 SGHDT, CDR2 YYEEEE. Losses at the gene ends were 4 bases for V and 4 bases for J; bases not matched to a gene: 3. The DNA for the CDR3 is TGTGCCAGCAGCCAGGGGGCTTCCACTGAAGCTTTCTTT. This encodes CASSQGASTEAFF.

The chain has TRBV2 and TRBJ1-2; 10 nucleotides match TRBD1. This CDR3 spans 14 amino acids. V lost 9 bases, J lost 2 bases, and 6 bases stayed unmatched. The germline V gene has CDR1 SNHLY and CDR2 FYNNEI. CDR3 DNA: TGTGCCAGGACGACAGGGGGCTCAAACTATGGCTACACCTTC. The encoded protein is CARTTGGSNYGYTF. The full variable domain, in which reference TRBV2 and TRBJ1-2 provide the parts outside the CDR3, is EPEVTQTPSHQVTQMGQEVILRCVPISNHLYFYWYRQILGQKVEFLVSFYNNEISEKSEIFDDQFSVERPDGSNFTLKIRSTKLEDSAMYFCARTTGGSNYGYTFGSGTRLTVV.

This rearrangement joins TRBV28 to TRBJ2-1, with 7 bases matching TRBD2. J lost 3 bases, V lost 6 bases, and 2 bases had no gene match. CDR1 and CDR2 (germline): MDHEN, SYDVKM. The CDR3 spans 13 residues. CDR3 DNA: TGTGCCAGCAGCTGGACTAGCTACAATGAGCAGTTCTTC. This translates into CASSWTSYNEQFF.

This sequence joins TRBV7-2 and TRBJ1-1; TRBD1 matches at 7 bases. Per germline, CDR1 SGHTA and CDR2 FQGNSA. V gave up 3 bases and J gave up 1 base; unmatched junction bases: 8. There are 16 residues in the CDR3. CDR3 DNA: TGTGCCAGCAGCTTTACTCCGACAGGGACGAACACTGAAGCTTTCTTT. The encoded protein is CASSFTPTGTNTEAFF.

V is TRBV30 and J is TRBJ1-5, with D unresolved. V was shortened by 1 base and J by 0 bases, with 7 bases between the two germline ends. CDR1 and CDR2 (germline): GTSNPN, SVGIG (reference sequence). The CDR3 consists of 14 residues. The CDR3 DNA reads TGTGCCTGGAGTGCTATAATTAGCAATCAGCCCCAGCATTTT. As protein: CAWSAIISNQPQHF.

The chain recombines TRBV6-6 with TRBJ1-5; D uncertain. The CDR3 sequence is 15 residues long. Trimming removed 0 bases at V and 7 bases at J, with 13 bases between. CDR1 is MNHNY, CDR2 SVGAGI, per germline (reference sequence). DNA for the CDR3: TGTGCCAGCAGTTACTCGGCCGCGGGAGCCCAGCCCCAGCATTTT. It is translated as CASSYSAAGAQPQHF.

V usage is TRBV6-5 and J usage is TRBJ1-2; weak D call: TRBD1 (6 bases). Trimming took off 7 bases at V and 4 bases at J, with 16 bases between the two ends. This CDR3 comprises 14 residues. CDR1 and CDR2 from the germline V gene are MNHEY and SVGAGI. Written as DNA, the CDR3 is TGTGCCAGCACCACTGGGGACACCAGCTATGGCTACACCTTC. This sequence encodes CASTTGDTSYGYTF.

The V and J genes are TRBV7-4 and TRBJ1-1; D unclear. The CDR3 is 15 residues long. Looked up from germline, CDR1 is SGHVT and CDR2 is SQSDAQ. V lost 2 bases and J lost 2, with 12 bases in between. This chain's CDR3 is CASSLFSRGNTEAFF. Here the CDR3 DNA reads TGTGCCAGCAGCTTATTTTCAAGAGGTAACACTGAAGCTTTCTTT.

The rearrangement joins TRBV6-5 to TRBJ2-7, with a tentative D call TRBD2 (5 bases). This CDR3 is built from 14 residues. Germline values: CDR1 MNHEY, CDR2 SVGAGI. The ends were cut back, 9 bases at V and 9 bases at J, with 24 bases in the middle. The CDR3 spells CASEAELPSSGQYF. The CDR3 region has the DNA TGTGCCAGTGAAGCGGAGCTGCCCTCCTCGGGGCAGTACTTC.

The chain employs TRBV28 and TRBJ2-7, with 10 bases matching TRBD2. From germline, CDR1 is MDHEN and CDR2 SYDVKM. This CDR3 region has 16 residues. J was trimmed by 1 base and V by 1 base; bases with no gene match: 4. The chain's CDR3 is CASSLSSGSWSYEQYF. The CDR3, as DNA: TGTGCCAGCAGTTTATCTAGCGGGAGTTGGTCCTACGAGCAGTACTTC.